By share, the clone carrying this TCR beta chain ranks as medium-sized. This entry belongs to a study of T cell changes during pregnancy in multiple sclerosis. TCRdb's copy holds only in-frame clones and misses some; the assay was immunoSEQ multiplex PCR. The table lists under 70,000 clones, about nine tenths of them singletons. V was clipped by 4 bases and J by 4 bases; unmatched bases: 8. The germline CDR1 and CDR2 sequences are MRHNA and SNTAGT. The length of the CDR3 is 16 residues. The receptor was isolated from a female donor in good health, enrolled as a control in a pregnancy study. The chain couples TRBV6-4 to TRBJ2-3; TRBD2 agrees at 10 bases. The material sequenced was peripheral blood, taken in the third trimester of pregnancy. CDR3 amino acids: CASSGESGRGPDTQYF. The CDR3 bases are TGTGCCAGCAGTGGAGAAAGCGGGAGGGGACCAGATACGCAGTATTTT.